What follows are 28 T cell receptor beta chains derived from one specimen sequenced in a study of blood T cells in healthy people across ages. A sample-barcoded 5' primer and a J-beta primer mix were used in a second PCR of about 7 to 12 cycles. A single record per CDR3 protein comes from TCRdb applying MiXCR to the 5' RACE reads. The table includes hundreds of thousands of distinct CDR3 sequences, under 70% detected once. Sequenced: blood. These receptor sequences come from a man in his sixties in good health.

The chain has TRBV20-1 and TRBJ1-1, with D hard to call. Germline CDR1 and CDR2: DFQATT and SNEGSKA (reference sequence). V was clipped by 3 bases and J by 0 bases, with 17 bases between them. CDR3 length: 16 residues. The DNA for the CDR3 is TGCAGTGCTAGGGGCGGGTCCAGATCCCTGAACACTGAAGCTTTCTTT. It specifies CSARGGSRSLNTEAFF.

In this sample, this clonotype turned up a few times. The chain links TRBV6-2 or TRBV6-3 to TRBJ2-7, with unresolved D. This CDR3 has 14 residues. Per the germline V gene, CDR1 is MNHEY and CDR2 is SVGEGT. V gave up 6 bases and J gave up 2 bases, with 14 bases separating them. The CDR3 bases are TGTGCCAGCAGACCGGCCCAAGATGCCTACGAGCAGTACTTC. It codes for CASRPAQDAYEQYF.

The table lists this clonotype with a count of one. The chain couples TRBV20-1 to TRBJ2-5; a weak D match, TRBD2 (6 bases). The DNA matches TRBJ2-7 better at its end, which makes the J call doubtful. The CDR3 loop spans 15 amino acids. From germline, CDR1 is DFQATT and CDR2 SNEGSKA (reference sequence). The CDR3 is CSARDGSGVAYEQYF. The CDR3 region has the DNA TGCAGTGCTAGAGATGGGTCGGGAGTGGCCTACGAGCAGTACTTC.

The rearrangement joins TRBV4-1 to TRBJ2-2; D unclear. V shed 0 bases and J shed 1 base, with 15 bases lying between them. This CDR3 has 18 amino acids. Germline CDR1 is MGHRA and CDR2 is YSYEKL. In DNA, the CDR3 is TGCGCCAGCAGCCAAGATCTGAGGCGATATGAGAACACCGGGGAGCTGTTTTTT. Its translation is CASSQDLRRYENTGELFF.

This clonotype turned up a few times. The chain uses TRBV12-3 or TRBV12-4 and TRBJ2-3; 7 bases line up with TRBD2. Germline trimming cut 6 bases from V and 4 bases from J; bases unmatched to any gene: 7. This CDR3 region has 14 residues. CDR3 protein: CASRSAGKSDTQYF. The CDR3 DNA is TGTGCCAGCAGGTCAGCGGGGAAGTCAGATACGCAGTATTTT.

J is TRBJ2-7 and V is TRBV28, with a possible D match to TRBD1 (6 bases). V was cut by 3 bases and J by 0 bases, with 18 bases left in between. The CDR3 is 17 amino acids. The germline V gene has CDR1 MDHEN and CDR2 SYDVKM. As DNA, the CDR3 is TGTGCCAGCAGTTTGTCTTTACAGGGTGCCAGCTCCTACGAGCAGTACTTC. It codes for CASSLSLQGASSYEQYF. Using reference TRBV28 and TRBJ2-7 for the parts outside the CDR3, the full variable domain is DVKVTQSSRYLVKRTGEKVFLECVQDMDHENMFWYRQDPGLGLRLIYFSYDVKMKEKGDIPEGYSVSREKKERFSLILESASTNQTSMYLCASSLSLQGASSYEQYFGPGTRLTVT.

The chain recombines TRBV21-1 with TRBJ2-3; TRBD1, the table's D call, lacks a check against the DNA. TRBV21-1 is marked as a pseudogene. The CDR3 is 19 residues long. This CDR3 reads CASSKGGSHGSGTTDTQYF. The CDR3 DNA follows: TGTGCCAGCAGCAAAGGGGGTTCTCACGGGTCAGGGACCACAGATACGCAGTATTTT.

The genes are TRBV20-1 and TRBJ1-2; D not certain. Germline lookup yields CDR1 DFQATT and CDR2 SNEGSKA (reference sequence). This CDR3 contains 12 residues. The V end was cut by 6 bases, the J end by 2 bases, with 10 bases between. CDR3 loop: CSAERSNYGYTF. The CDR3 DNA follows: TGCAGTGCAGAGAGATCCAACTATGGCTACACCTTC.

The J gene is TRBJ2-4, the V gene TRBV28; 8 positions match TRBD1. CDR3 length: 16 residues. Germline trimming cut 7 bases from V and 2 bases from J; bases unmatched to any gene: 10. Germline CDR1 and CDR2: MDHEN and SYDVKM. CDR3 bases: TGTGCCAGCATCCCCGGTCAGGGGGCATCCAAAAACATTCAGTACTTC. Its protein is CASIPGQGASKNIQYF.

The chain employs TRBV6-5 and TRBJ2-7, with D perhaps matching TRBD1 or TRBD2 (5 bases each). V was clipped by 6 bases and J by 4 bases, with 22 bases between them. The CDR3 loop spans 16 amino acids. Germline-derived CDR1 and CDR2 are MNHEY and SVGAGI. The CDR3 sequence: CASSLKPGPPLYEQYF. The CDR3 DNA reads TGTGCCAGCAGCCTAAAACCGGGACCGCCGCTTTACGAGCAGTACTTC.

The chain has TRBV29-1 and TRBJ2-1; no clear D gene. Germline assignment: CDR1 SQVTM and CDR2 ANQGSEA. V lost 1 base, J lost 2 bases, and 12 bases lay in between. CDR3 length equals 15 residues. The CDR3 bases are TGCAGCGTTGAAGGGGTTCAAAGGACCTACAATGAGCAGTTCTTC. Amino acid sequence: CSVEGVQRTYNEQFF.

The gene calls are TRBV6-6 and TRBJ2-7; D is undetermined. V was pared by 2 bases and J by 0 bases, with 8 bases between. Looked up from germline, CDR1 is MNHNY and CDR2 is SVGAGI (reference sequence). The CDR3 has 14 amino acids. The CDR3 sequence is CASSYVSGSYEQYF. CDR3 nucleotide sequence: TGTGCCAGCAGTTACGTCTCTGGCTCCTACGAGCAGTACTTC.

In its sample, this clonotype was seen a few times. The genes are TRBV27 and TRBJ2-3; unclear D gene. From germline, CDR1 is MNHEY and CDR2 SMNVEV (reference sequence). This CDR3 is built from 13 residues. Trimming took 5 bases from V and 3 from J, leaving 9 bases between them. The CDR3 DNA is TGTGCCAGCAGTATCCCGCCTACAGATACGCAGTATTTT. Residues: CASSIPPTDTQYF.

This clonotype was picked up many times. The V and J genes are TRBV5-6 and TRBJ1-6, with 9 bases that match TRBD1. This CDR3 has 14 residues. Germline loops: CDR1 SGHDT, CDR2 YYEEEE. V was pared by 0 bases and J by 9 bases, with 1 base of the junction left unmatched. CDR3 DNA: TGTGCCAGCAGCTTGGACAGGGGGCTTTCACCCCTCCACTTT. It codes for CASSLDRGLSPLHF.

The chain recombines TRBV4-1 with TRBJ2-7; a possible D gene is TRBD1 (5 bases). The germline V and J ends were trimmed by 4 bases and 3 bases, with 19 bases remaining between them. CDR1 is MGHRA and CDR2 is YSYEKL in the germline V gene. The CDR3 has 16 amino acids. CDR3 bases: TGCGCCAGCAGCCTCACTGAGAGACAGACCTACTACGAGCAGTACTTC. Its translation is CASSLTERQTYYEQYF.

This clonotype was counted many times. The chain carries TRBV20-1 and TRBJ1-1, with 9 bases matching TRBD1. V was clipped by 0 bases and J by 4 bases; unmatched bases: 3. The V gene's germline CDR1 is DFQATT and CDR2 SNEGSKA (reference sequence). CDR3 length: 14 amino acids. CDR3 amino acids: CSARDRTGVTEAFF. In DNA form, the CDR3 reads TGCAGTGCTAGAGATCGGACAGGGGTCACTGAAGCTTTCTTT.

The chain has TRBV9 and TRBJ2-4, with TRBD2 matching 10 bases. Germline V gives CDR1 SGDLS, CDR2 YYNGEE. The CDR3 has 14 amino acids. The ends lost 3 bases at V and 14 bases at J; junction bases unmatched: 11. Written as DNA, the CDR3 is TGTGCCAGCAGCGCCGCCACTAGCGGGACAACAAAGTACTTC. This sequence encodes CASSAATSGTTKYF.

This clonotype was found once. The chain joins TRBV24-1 to TRBJ2-3; no clear D gene. This CDR3 is 15 amino acids long. V lost 2 bases to trimming and J lost 4 bases, with 12 bases between them. In germline, CDR1 is KGHDR, CDR2 SFDVKD. The CDR3 loop is CATSDSAAVPDTQYF. The DNA for the CDR3 is TGTGCCACCAGTGATTCGGCGGCGGTCCCAGATACGCAGTATTTT.

The genes are TRBV6-6 and TRBJ1-4; TRBD1 aligns across 9 bases. The V gene end was trimmed by 10 bases and the J gene end by 4 bases; junction bases not matched to a gene: 10. CDR1 and CDR2 from the germline V gene are MNHNY and SVGAGI (reference sequence). The length of the CDR3 is 15 residues. The CDR3 DNA reads TGTGCCACCAGAGACAGGGGACAGGGTAATGAAAAACTGTTTTTT. Protein: CATRDRGQGNEKLFF.

The genes are TRBV2 and TRBJ2-1; D unresolved. Germline assignment: CDR1 SNHLY and CDR2 FYNNEI. CDR3 length: 13 residues. Trimming left V 1 base short and J 5 bases short, with 6 bases between. The CDR3 DNA sequence: TGTGCCAGCAGTGAAGATCAGCACAATGAGCAGTTCTTC. It specifies CASSEDQHNEQFF.

The chain carries TRBV10-3 and TRBJ2-5; 7 positions match TRBD1. Germline V gene sequence: CDR1 ENHRY, CDR2 SYGVKD. V shed 1 base and J 3 bases; nucleotides not matched to a gene: 2. This CDR3 contains 14 residues. CDR3 residues: CAISEFQGEETQYF. The CDR3 DNA reads TGTGCCATCAGTGAGTTCCAGGGGGAAGAGACCCAGTACTTC.

This clonotype was recorded only once. V gene TRBV20-1 combines with J gene TRBJ2-1, with 12 nucleotides matching TRBD2. Trimming removed 6 bases from V and 0 bases from J; junction bases left unmatched: 6. The germline gives CDR1 DFQATT, CDR2 SNEGSKA (reference sequence). The CDR3 has 16 residues. Written as DNA, the CDR3 is TGCAGTGCCCAACTAGCGGGGGGTCCCTCCTACAATGAGCAGTTCTTC. This translates into CSAQLAGGPSYNEQFF.

The chain joins TRBV7-2 to TRBJ2-5; D ambiguous. The CDR3 extends over 14 amino acids. CDR1 SGHTA and CDR2 FQGNSA come from the germline V gene. V shed 1 base and J shed 3 bases, with 9 bases lying between them. The CDR3 sequence: CASSLGGSEETQYF. The CDR3 coding sequence is TGTGCCAGCAGCTTAGGCGGCTCCGAAGAGACCCAGTACTTC.

V usage is TRBV6-6 and J usage is TRBJ1-2; possible D gene TRBD1, 5 bases. The V and J ends lost 2 bases and 2 bases respectively, with 12 bases between them. The germline V gene has CDR1 MNHNY and CDR2 SVGAGI (reference sequence). The CDR3 extends over 15 amino acids. The CDR3 DNA reads as TGTGCCAGCAGTTACCTGAGGGCAGGGAACTATGGCTACACCTTC. It translates to CASSYLRAGNYGYTF.

The chain carries TRBV25-1 and TRBJ2-7, with TRBD1 matching 9 bases. J lost 7 bases, V lost 5 bases, and 9 bases had no gene match. CDR3 length: 14 amino acids. CDR1 and CDR2 (germline): MGHDK, SYGVNS. The DNA of the CDR3 is TGTGCCAGCAGTACGCCCGGGACAGGGATTGAGCAGTACTTC. Translating gives CASSTPGTGIEQYF.

V is TRBV5-1 and J is TRBJ2-2; either TRBD1 or TRBD2 may supply D (6 bases each). This CDR3 contains 15 residues. Germline values: CDR1 SGHRS, CDR2 YFSETQ. V lost 0 bases to trimming and J lost 4 bases, with 10 bases between them. CDR3 DNA: TGCGCCAGCAGCTTGGACAGGGAGGCCACCGGGGAGCTGTTTTTT. This gives the protein CASSLDREATGELFF.

In nucleotides, the CDR3 is TGCAGTGCTACCCGGGACAGGGACTCCTACGAGCAGTACTTC. This translates into CSATRDRDSYEQYF. V and J are TRBV20-1 and TRBJ2-7; the match to TRBD1 covers 9 bases. The CDR3 is 14 residues long. V shed 4 bases, J shed 0 bases, and the junction held 4 bases outside the gene matches. CDR1 and CDR2 (germline): DFQATT, SNEGSKA (reference sequence).

V gene TRBV12-3 or TRBV12-4 combines with J gene TRBJ2-7; maybe TRBD2 (7 bases). The V and J ends lost 8 bases and 0 bases respectively, with 14 bases between them. The CDR3 length is 14 residues. Here the CDR3 DNA reads TGTGCCAGCGCTAGGGAGGGGGACTCCTACGAGCAGTACTTC. Its translation: CASAREGDSYEQYF.